This TCR beta chain was sequenced during a study of identical twins. The study's findings and limits: There was an excess of low generation probability in the out-of-frame alpha sequences that twins shared. Models came in too low on out-of-frame TCR alpha sharing in monozygotic twins.

This CDR3 has 15 amino acids. V was trimmed by 9 bases and J by 5 bases, leaving 22 bases between them. Germline lookup yields CDR1 MDHEN and CDR2 SYDVKM. MiXCR, applied by TCRdb to the 5' RACE reads, yields one record per CDR3 protein. The sample consists of 250,000 or so distinct CDR3 sequences, about 9% of them appearing once. Only a few counts were recorded for this clonotype. The target antigen is unknown. The donor group consisted entirely of healthy Caucasians. In addition, the sample was reused for a study of yellow fever vaccine responses in identical twins.

The rearrangement links TRBV28 to TRBJ2-5; D perhaps matches TRBD2 (6 bases). This receptor was obtained from a woman aged 18-30 years in good health. Sequencing input: CD8+ T cells sorted from blood. The CDR3 sequence is CASSGGSDYLETQYF. The DNA for the CDR3 is TGTGCCAGTTCCGGAGGGTCTGACTATCTGGAGACCCAGTACTTC.